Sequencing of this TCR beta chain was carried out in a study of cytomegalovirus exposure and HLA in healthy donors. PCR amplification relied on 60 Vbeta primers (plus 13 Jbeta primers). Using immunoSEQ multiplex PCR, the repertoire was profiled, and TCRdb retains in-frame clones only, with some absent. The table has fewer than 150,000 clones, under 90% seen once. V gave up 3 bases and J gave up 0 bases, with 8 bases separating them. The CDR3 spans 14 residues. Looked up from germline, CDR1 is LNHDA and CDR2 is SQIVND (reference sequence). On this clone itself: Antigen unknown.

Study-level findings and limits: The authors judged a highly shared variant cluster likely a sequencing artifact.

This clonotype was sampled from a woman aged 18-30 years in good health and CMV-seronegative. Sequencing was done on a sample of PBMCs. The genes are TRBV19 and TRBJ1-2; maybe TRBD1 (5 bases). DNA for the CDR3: TGTGCCAGTAGTATCAGGGATCCTAACTATGGCTACACCTTC. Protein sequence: CASSIRDPNYGYTF.